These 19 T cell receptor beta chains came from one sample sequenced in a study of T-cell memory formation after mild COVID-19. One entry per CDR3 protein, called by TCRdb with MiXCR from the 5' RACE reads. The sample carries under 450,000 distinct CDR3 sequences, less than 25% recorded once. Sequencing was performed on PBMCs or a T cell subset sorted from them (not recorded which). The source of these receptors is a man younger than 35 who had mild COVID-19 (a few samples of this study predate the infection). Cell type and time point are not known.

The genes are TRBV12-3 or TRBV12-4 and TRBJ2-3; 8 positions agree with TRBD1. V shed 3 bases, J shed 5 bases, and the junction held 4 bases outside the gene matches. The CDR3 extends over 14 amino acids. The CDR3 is CASSFQQGGDTQYF. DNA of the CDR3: TGTGCCAGCAGTTTCCAACAGGGGGGAGATACGCAGTATTTT.

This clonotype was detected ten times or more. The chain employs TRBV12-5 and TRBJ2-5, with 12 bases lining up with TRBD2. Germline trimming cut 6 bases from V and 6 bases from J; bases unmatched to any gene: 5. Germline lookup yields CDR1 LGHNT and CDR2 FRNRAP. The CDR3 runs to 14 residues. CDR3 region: CASGRGLAGQTQYF. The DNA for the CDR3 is TGTGCTAGTGGCCGAGGACTAGCGGGACAGACCCAGTACTTC.

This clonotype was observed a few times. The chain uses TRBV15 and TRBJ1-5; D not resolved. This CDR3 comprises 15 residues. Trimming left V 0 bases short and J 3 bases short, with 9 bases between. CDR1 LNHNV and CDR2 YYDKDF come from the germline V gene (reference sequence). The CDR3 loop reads CATSRDPIANQPQHF. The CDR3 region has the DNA TGTGCCACCAGCAGAGATCCCATAGCCAATCAGCCCCAGCATTTT.

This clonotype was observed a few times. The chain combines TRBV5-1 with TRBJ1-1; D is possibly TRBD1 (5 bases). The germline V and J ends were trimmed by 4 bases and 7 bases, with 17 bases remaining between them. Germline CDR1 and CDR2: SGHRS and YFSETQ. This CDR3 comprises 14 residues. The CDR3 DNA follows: TGCGCCAGCAGCCCCACCGGGACGGATGGTGAAGCTTTCTTT. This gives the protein CASSPTGTDGEAFF.

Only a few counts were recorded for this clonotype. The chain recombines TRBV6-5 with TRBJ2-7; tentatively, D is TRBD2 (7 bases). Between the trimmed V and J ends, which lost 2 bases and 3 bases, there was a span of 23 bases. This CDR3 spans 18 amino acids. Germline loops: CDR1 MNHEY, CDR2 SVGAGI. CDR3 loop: CASSYSRGGSYINYEQYF. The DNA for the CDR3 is TGTGCCAGCAGTTACAGTCGCGGGGGCTCTTACATTAACTACGAGCAGTACTTC.

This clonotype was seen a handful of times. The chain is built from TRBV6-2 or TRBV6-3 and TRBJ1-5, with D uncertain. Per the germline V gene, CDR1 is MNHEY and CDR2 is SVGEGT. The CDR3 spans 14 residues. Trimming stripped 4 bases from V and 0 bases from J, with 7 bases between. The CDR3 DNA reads TGTGCCAGCAGTTCAACAGTTAGCAATCAGCCCCAGCATTTT. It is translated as CASSSTVSNQPQHF.

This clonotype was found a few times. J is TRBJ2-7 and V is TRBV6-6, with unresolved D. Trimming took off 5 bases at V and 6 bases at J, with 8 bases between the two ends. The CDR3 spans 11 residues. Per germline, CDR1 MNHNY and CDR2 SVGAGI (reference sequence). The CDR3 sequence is CASSGSGEQYV. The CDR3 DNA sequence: TGTGCCAGCAGTGGGTCGGGCGAGCAGTACGTC.

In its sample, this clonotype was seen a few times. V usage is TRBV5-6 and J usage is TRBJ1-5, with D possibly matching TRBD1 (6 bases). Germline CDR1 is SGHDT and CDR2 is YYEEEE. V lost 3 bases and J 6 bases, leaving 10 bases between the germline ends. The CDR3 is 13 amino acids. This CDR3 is CASSSQGTQPQHF. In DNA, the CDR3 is TGTGCCAGCAGCTCACAGGGAACTCAGCCCCAGCATTTT.

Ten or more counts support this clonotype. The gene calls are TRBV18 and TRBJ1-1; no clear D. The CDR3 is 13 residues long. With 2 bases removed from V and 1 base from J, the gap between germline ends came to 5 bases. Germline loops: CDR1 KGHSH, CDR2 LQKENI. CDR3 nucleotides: TGTGCCAGCTCACCAGCGGAGAACACTGAAGCTTTCTTT. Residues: CASSPAENTEAFF. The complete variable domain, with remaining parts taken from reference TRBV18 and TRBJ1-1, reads NAGVMQNPRHLVRRRGQEARLRCSPMKGHSHVYWYRQLPEEGLKFMVYLQKENIIDESGMPKERFSAEFPKEGPSILRIQQVVRGDSAAYFCASSPAENTEAFFGQGTRLTVV.

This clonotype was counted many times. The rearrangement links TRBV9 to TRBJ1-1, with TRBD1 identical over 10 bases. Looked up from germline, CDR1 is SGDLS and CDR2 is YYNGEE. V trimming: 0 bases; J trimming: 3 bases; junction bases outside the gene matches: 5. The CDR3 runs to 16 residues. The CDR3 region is CASSVEDRGWDTEAFF. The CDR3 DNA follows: TGTGCCAGCAGCGTAGAGGACAGGGGGTGGGACACTGAAGCTTTCTTT.

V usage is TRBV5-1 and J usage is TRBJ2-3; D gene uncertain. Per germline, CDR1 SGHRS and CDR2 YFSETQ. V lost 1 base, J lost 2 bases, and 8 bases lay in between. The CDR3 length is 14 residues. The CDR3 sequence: CASSLSGPTDTQYF. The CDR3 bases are TGCGCCAGCAGCTTGTCGGGTCCCACAGATACGCAGTATTTT. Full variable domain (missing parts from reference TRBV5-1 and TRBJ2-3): KAGVTQTPRYLIKTRGQQVTLSCSPISGHRSVSWYQQTPGQGLQFLFEYFSETQRNKGNFPGRFSGRQFSNSRSEMNVSTLELGDSALYLCASSLSGPTDTQYFGPGTRLTVL.

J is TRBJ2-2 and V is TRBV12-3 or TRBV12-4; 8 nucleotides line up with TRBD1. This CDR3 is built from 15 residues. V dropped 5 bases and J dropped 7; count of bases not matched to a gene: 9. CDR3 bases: TGTGCCAGCAGTCTAACAGGGGGTCAGGGCGGGGAGCTGTTTTTT. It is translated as CASSLTGGQGGELFF.

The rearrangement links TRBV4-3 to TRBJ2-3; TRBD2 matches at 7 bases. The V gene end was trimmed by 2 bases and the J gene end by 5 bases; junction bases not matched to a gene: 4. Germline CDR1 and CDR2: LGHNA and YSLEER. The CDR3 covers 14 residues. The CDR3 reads CASSQIASGDTQYF. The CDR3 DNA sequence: TGCGCCAGCAGCCAAATCGCTAGCGGAGATACGCAGTATTTT.

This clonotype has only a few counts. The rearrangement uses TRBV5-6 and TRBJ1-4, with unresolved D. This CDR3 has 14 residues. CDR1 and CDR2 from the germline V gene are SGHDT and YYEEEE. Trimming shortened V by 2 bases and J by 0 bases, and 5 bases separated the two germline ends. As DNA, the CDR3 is TGTGCCAGCAGCTTAGGCGCAACTAATGAAAAACTGTTTTTT. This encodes CASSLGATNEKLFF.

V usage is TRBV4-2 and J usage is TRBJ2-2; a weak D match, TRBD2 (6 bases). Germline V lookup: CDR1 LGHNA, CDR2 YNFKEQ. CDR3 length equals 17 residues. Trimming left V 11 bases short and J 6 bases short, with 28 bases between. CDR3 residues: CAAGLAVGQSGSGELFF. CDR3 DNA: TGTGCCGCAGGCTTAGCGGTTGGGCAATCGGGGTCCGGGGAGCTGTTTTTT.

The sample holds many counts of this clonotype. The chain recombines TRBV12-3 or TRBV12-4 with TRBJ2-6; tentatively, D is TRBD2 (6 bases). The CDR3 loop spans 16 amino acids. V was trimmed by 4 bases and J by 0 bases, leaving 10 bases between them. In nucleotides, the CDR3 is TGTGCCAGCAGTTCCCCCGGGAGCTCTGGGGCCAACGTCCTGACTTTC. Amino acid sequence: CASSSPGSSGANVLTF.

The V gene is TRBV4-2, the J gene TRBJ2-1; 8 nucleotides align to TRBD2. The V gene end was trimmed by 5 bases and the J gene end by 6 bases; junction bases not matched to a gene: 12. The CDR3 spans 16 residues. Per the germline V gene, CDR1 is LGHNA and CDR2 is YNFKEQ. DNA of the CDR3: TGTGCCAGCAGCTCGGGGGGGCGAAGGAGTGGCAATGAGCAGTTCTTC. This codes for CASSSGGRRSGNEQFF.

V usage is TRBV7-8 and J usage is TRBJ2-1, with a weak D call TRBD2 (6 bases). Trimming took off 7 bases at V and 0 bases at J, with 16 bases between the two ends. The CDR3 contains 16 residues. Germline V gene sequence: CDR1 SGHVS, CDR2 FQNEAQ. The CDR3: CASKVSGVSSYNEQFF. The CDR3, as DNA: TGTGCCAGCAAAGTTAGCGGTGTCAGCTCCTACAATGAGCAGTTCTTC.

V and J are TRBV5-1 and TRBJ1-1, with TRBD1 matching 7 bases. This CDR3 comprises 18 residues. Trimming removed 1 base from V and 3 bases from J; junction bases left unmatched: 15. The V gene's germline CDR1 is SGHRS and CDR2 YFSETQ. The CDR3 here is CASSLLSFWDSRYTEAFF. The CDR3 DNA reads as TGCGCCAGCAGCTTGCTGTCGTTCTGGGACAGTCGGTACACTGAAGCTTTCTTT.